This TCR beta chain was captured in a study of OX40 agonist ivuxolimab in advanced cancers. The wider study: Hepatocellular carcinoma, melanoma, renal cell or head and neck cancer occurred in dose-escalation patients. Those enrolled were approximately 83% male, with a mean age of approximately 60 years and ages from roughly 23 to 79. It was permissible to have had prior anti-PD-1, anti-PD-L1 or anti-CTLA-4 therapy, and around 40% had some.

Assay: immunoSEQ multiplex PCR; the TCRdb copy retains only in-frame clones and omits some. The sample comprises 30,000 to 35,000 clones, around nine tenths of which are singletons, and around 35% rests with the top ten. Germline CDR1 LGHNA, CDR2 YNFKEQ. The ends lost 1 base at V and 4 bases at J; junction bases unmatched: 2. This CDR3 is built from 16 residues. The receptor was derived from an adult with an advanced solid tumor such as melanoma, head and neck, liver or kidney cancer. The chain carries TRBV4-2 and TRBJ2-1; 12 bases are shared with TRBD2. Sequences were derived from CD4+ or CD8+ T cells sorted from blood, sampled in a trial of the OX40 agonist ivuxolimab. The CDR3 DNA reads TGTGCCAGCAGCCAAGGGACTAGCGGGGCTTACAATGAGCAGTTCTTC. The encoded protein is CASSQGTSGAYNEQFF.